Listed below are T cell receptor beta chains from one sample, sequenced in a study of shared clonotypes between healthy human individuals. Some clones are missing from TCRdb's copy, which holds only in-frame ones; the method was immunoSEQ multiplex PCR. The table shows about 470,000 clones, with roughly 80% occurring only once. Sequences were obtained from PBMCs. The source is a woman aged 35 to 49 in good health. Some clones in this sample may be carry-over from other donors' samples. CDR3s include the opening cysteine and the closing phenylalanine or tryptophan. Each record gives: J gene, clone size, V gene, D gene, CDR3 length, CDR3 protein, CDR3 DNA. A D gene is named only where the DNA matches it firmly. Not all rows give a size; the values are once, few, many and, for expanded clones, a class.

J: TRBJ2-1; size: once; V: TRBV5-4; D: TRBD2; length: 18; CDR3: CASSLDLGTSGIYNEQFF; DNA: TGTGCCAGCAGCTTGGACCTAGGGACTAGCGGGATCTACAATGAGCAGTTCTTC
J: TRBJ2-1; size: -; V: TRBV6-1; D: TRBD2; length: 14; CDR3: CALSTSGGINEQFF; DNA: TGTGCCTTATCGACTAGCGGGGGGATCAATGAGCAGTTCTTC
J: TRBJ1-1; size: many; V: TRBV5-6; D: -; length: 15; CDR3: CASSLGQRQRREAFF; DNA: TGTGCCAGCAGCTTGGGACAACGACAGAGGCGGGAAGCTTTCTTT
J: TRBJ1-2; size: -; V: TRBV2; D: -; length: 14; CDR3: CASSEQRGSYGYTF; DNA: TGTGCCAGCAGTGAACAAAGGGGGTCTTATGGCTACACCTTC
J: TRBJ2-7; size: -; V: TRBV6-1; D: TRBD1; length: 14; CDR3: CASHRETGSYEQYF; DNA: TGTGCCAGCCACAGGGAGACAGGGAGCTACGAGCAGTACTTC
J: TRBJ2-2; size: many; V: TRBV29-1; D: -; length: 12; CDR3: CSVGGGTGELFF; DNA: TGCAGCGTTGGGGGTGGGACCGGGGAGCTGTTTTTT
J: TRBJ2-7; size: few; V: TRBV6-5; D: TRBD1; length: 14; CDR3: CASSSRTGGYEQYF; DNA: TGTGCCAGCAGTTCCAGGACAGGGGGCTACGAGCAGTACTTC
J: TRBJ1-6; size: -; V: TRBV4-3; D: -; length: 14; CDR3: CASSQDRGNSPLHF; DNA: TGCGCCAGCAGCCAAGATCGAGGGAATTCACCCCTCCACTTT
J: TRBJ1-5; size: few; V: TRBV5-6; D: -; length: 14; CDR3: CASSSGQSNQPQHF; DNA: TGTGCCAGCAGCTCCGGACAGAGCAATCAGCCCCAGCATTTT
J: TRBJ2-5; size: -; V: TRBV7-8; D: -; length: 14; CDR3: CASTPGGAQETQYF; DNA: TGTGCCAGCACGCCTGGGGGGGCTCAAGAGACCCAGTACTTC
J: TRBJ2-7; size: -; V: TRBV6-6; D: TRBD2; length: 15; CDR3: CASRPGTSPSYEQYF; DNA: TGTGCCAGCAGACCCGGGACTAGCCCCTCCTACGAGCAGTACTTC